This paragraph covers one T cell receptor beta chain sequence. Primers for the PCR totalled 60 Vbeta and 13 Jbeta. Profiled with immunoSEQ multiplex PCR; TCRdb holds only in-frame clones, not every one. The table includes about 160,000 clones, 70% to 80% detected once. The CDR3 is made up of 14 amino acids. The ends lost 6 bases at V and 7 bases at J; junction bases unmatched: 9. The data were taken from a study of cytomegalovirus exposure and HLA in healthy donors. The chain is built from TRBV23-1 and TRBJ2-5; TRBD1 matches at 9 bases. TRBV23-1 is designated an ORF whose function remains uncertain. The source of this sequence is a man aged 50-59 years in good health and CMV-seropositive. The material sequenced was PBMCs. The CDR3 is CASSPGQGTGTQYF. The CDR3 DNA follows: TGCGCCAGCAGCCCGGGACAGGGTACGGGGACCCAGTACTTC.